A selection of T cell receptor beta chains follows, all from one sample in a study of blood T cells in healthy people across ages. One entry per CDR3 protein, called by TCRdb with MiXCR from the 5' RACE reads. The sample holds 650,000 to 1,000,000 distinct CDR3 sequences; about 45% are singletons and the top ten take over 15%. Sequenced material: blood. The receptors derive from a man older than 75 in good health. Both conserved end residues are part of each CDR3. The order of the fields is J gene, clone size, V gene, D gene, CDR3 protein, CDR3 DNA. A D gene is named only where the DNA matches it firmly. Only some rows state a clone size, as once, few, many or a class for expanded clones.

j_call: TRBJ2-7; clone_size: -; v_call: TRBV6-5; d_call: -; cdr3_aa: CASSYSTAGASYEQYF; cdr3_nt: TGTGCCAGCAGTTACTCGACAGCAGGGGCCTCCTACGAGCAGTACTTC
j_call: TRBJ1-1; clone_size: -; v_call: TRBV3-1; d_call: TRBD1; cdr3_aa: CACSRGQGGTEAFF; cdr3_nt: TGTGCCTGCAGCCGAGGACAGGGGGGGACTGAAGCTTTCTTT
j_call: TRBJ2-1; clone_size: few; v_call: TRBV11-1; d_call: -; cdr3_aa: CASSPRTATNEQFF; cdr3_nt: TGTGCCAGCAGCCCGCGGACAGCTACTAATGAGCAGTTCTTC
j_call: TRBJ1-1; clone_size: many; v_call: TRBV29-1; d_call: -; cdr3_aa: CSGANNEAFF; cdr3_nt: TGCAGCGGAGCGAACAATGAAGCTTTCTTT
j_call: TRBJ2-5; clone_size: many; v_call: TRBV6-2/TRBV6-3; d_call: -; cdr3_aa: CASSYRQGGETQYF; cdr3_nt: TGTGCCAGCAGTTACCGACAGGGAGGAGAGACCCAGTACTTC
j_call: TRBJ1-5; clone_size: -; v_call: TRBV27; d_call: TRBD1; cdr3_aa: CASSPAGGSAYQPQHF; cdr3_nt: TGTGCCAGCAGTCCCGCAGGGGGGTCGGCATATCAGCCCCAGCATTTT
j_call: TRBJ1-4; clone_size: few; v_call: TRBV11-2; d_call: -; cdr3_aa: CASSFSQATNEKLFF; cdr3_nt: TGTGCCAGCAGCTTCTCACAGGCAACTAATGAAAAACTGTTTTTT
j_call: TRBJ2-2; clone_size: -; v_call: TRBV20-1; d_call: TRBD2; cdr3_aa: CSARRALAGVGTGELFF; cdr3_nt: TGCAGTGCTAGAAGGGCACTAGCGGGAGTCGGCACCGGGGAGCTGTTTTTT
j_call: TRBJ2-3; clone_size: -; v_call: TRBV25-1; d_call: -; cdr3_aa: CASSETRTDTQYF; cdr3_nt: TGTGCCAGCAGTGAAACCCGCACAGATACGCAGTATTTT
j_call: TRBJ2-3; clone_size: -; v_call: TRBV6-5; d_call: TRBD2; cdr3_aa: CASSYSRASGRGTDTQYF; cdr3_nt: TGTGCCAGCAGTTACTCGAGGGCTAGCGGAAGAGGAACAGATACGCAGTATTTT
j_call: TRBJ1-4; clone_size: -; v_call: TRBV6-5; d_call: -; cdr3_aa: CASSYSVVLGHEFNEKLFF; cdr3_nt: TGTGCCAGCAGTTACTCGGTGGTGTTAGGACATGAGTTTAATGAAAAACTGTTTTTT
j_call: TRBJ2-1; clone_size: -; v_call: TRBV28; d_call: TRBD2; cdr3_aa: CASGPGGRENEQFF; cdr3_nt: TGTGCCAGCGGACCGGGGGGAAGAGAAAATGAGCAGTTCTTC
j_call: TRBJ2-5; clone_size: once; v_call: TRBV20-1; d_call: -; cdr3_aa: CSARVRQETQYF; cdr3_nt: TGCAGTGCTAGAGTGCGCCAAGAGACCCAGTACTTC
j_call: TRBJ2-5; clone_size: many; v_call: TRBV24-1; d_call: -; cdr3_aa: CATSADKNQETQYF; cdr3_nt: TGTGCCACCAGTGCCGACAAAAATCAAGAGACCCAGTACTTC
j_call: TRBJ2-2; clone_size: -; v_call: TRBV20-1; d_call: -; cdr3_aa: CSARRSAGELFF; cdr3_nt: TGCAGTGCTAGAAGGAGCGCCGGGGAGCTGTTTTTT
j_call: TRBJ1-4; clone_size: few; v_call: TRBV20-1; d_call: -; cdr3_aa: CSASGGLRAEKLFF; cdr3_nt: TGCAGTGCTAGCGGAGGTCTGAGGGCGGAAAAACTGTTTTTT
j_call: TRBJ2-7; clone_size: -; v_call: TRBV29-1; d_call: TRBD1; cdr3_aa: CSQGGDRVVVYEQYF; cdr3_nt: TGCAGCCAGGGAGGGGACAGGGTGGTAGTCTACGAGCAGTACTTC
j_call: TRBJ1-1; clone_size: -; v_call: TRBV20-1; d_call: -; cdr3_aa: CSAPPSIPTNTEAFF; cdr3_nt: TGCAGTGCCCCTCCGTCAATCCCAACGAACACTGAAGCTTTCTTT
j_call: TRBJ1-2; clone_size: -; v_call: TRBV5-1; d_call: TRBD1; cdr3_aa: CASSLRTGGIYGYTF; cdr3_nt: TGCGCCAGCAGCCTACGGACAGGGGGCATATATGGCTACACCTTC
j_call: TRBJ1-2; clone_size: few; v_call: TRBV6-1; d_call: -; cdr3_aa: CASSDLNRLEVDTSYGYTF; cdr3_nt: TGTGCCAGCAGTGATCTAAATCGCCTCGAGGTGGACACGAGCTATGGCTACACCTTC
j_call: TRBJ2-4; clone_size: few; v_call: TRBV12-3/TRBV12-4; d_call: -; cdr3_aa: CASVGEAKNIQYF; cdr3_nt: TGTGCCAGCGTGGGCGAAGCCAAAAACATTCAGTACTTC
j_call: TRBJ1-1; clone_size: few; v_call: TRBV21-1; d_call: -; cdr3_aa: CASSKAHPIPEAFF; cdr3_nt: TGTGCCAGCAGCAAAGCGCACCCGATCCCTGAAGCTTTCTTT
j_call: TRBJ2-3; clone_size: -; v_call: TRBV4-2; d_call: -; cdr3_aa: CASSQDGRKGVATDTQYF; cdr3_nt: TGTGCCAGCAGCCAAGACGGCCGCAAGGGAGTAGCCACAGATACGCAGTATTTT
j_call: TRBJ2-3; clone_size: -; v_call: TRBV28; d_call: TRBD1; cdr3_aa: CASSQPPGGADTQYF; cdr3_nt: TGTGCCAGCAGCCAACCTCCAGGGGGTGCAGATACGCAGTATTTT